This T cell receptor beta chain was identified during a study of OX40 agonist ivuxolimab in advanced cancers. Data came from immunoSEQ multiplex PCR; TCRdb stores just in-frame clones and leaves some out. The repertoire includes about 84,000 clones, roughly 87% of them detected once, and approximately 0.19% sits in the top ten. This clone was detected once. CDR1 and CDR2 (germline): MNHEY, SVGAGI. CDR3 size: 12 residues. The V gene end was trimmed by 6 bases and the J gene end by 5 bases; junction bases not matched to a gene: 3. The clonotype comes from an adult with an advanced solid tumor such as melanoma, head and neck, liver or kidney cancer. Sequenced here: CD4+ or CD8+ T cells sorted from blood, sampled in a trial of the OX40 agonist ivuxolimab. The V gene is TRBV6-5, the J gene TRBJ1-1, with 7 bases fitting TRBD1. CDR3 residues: CASRETGTEAFF. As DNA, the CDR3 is TGTGCCAGCAGGGAGACAGGGACTGAAGCTTTCTTT.